This passage covers 4 T cell receptor beta chains from one sample sequenced in a study of glioma-infiltrating T cells. Amplification of TCR alpha and beta CDR3 regions from RNA used iRepertoire nested multiplex PCR. One entry per CDR3 protein results from TCRdb running MiXCR on the multiplex PCR reads. This sample has around 99,000 distinct CDR3 sequences; less than 30% occur once, and the top ten carry approximately 35%. Material for sequencing was glioma tissue, nonneoplastic brain tissue, or PBMCs (not recorded which). The origin of the receptors is a human donor with low-grade glioma or glioblastoma, undergoing nonglioma brain surgery, or in good health (not recorded which).

This clonotype was observed many times. The genes are TRBV7-7 and TRBJ2-3; TRBD1 is a possible D gene (6 bases). Trimming removed 5 bases from V and 0 bases from J, with 9 bases in between. The CDR3 extends over 14 amino acids. In germline, CDR1 is SSHAT, CDR2 FNYEAQ (reference sequence). The CDR3: CASSRGQSTDTQYF. CDR3 nucleotide sequence: TGTGCCAGCAGCCGAGGACAGAGCACAGATACGCAGTATTTT.

With respect to this clonotype: This may come from a read error, since a much larger clone is one base off. The chain carries TRBV4-2 and TRBJ2-5; possible D gene TRBD1, 5 bases. There are 13 residues in the CDR3. Germline V gene sequence: CDR1 LGHNA, CDR2 YNFKEQ. Here the CDR3 reads CASSPRTKETQCF. The CDR3 region has the DNA TGTGCCAGCAGCCCGCGGACAAAAGAGACCCAGTGCTTC.

As to this clonotype: A much larger clone is a single base away; this may be a read error. The chain joins TRBV12-3 or TRBV12-4 to TRBJ2-3; no definite D call. With 5 bases removed from V and 6 bases from J, the gap between germline ends came to 12 bases. The CDR3 is 13 residues long. The DNA for the CDR3 is TGTGCCAGCAGTACGACTGGTCCGGATACGCAGTATTTT. Its protein is CASSTTGPDTQYF.

This clonotype appeared many times. V usage is TRBV4-1 and J usage is TRBJ1-5, with D tentatively TRBD1 (6 bases). Trimming removed 0 bases at V and 9 bases at J, with 18 bases between. The germline V gene encodes CDR1 MGHRA and CDR2 YSYEKL. The CDR3 has 16 amino acids. The CDR3 sequence is CASSQEDSKSGRPQHF. For the CDR3, the DNA is TGCGCCAGCAGCCAAGAGGACAGCAAATCGGGCAGGCCCCAGCATTTT.